Detailed here is one T cell receptor (beta chain). Some clones are missing from TCRdb's copy, which holds only in-frame ones; the method was immunoSEQ multiplex PCR. Of fewer than 100,000 clones listed, 82% were seen once; the top ten hold around 9.1%. This specimen belongs to a study of control samples from healthy donors and cancer patients. This clonotype was sampled from a woman aged 55-69 years in good health. The sample was blood.

CDR3 sequence reads: CASSGQGVEAFF. CDR3 nucleotides: TGTGCCAGCAGTGGACAGGGGGTTGAAGCTTTCTTT. The V and J genes are TRBV2 and TRBJ1-1, with 9 bases fitting TRBD1. Trimming cost V 4 bases and J 7 bases; bases outside gene matches: 1. Germline V lookup: CDR1 SNHLY, CDR2 FYNNEI. The CDR3 consists of 12 residues. The variable domain in full, with the rest retrieved from reference TRBV2 and TRBJ1-1, is EPEVTQTPSHQVTQMGQEVILRCVPISNHLYFYWYRQILGQKVEFLVSFYNNEISEKSEIFDDQFSVERPDGSNFTLKIRSTKLEDSAMYFCASSGQGVEAFFGQGTRLTVV.